This T cell receptor (beta chain) was obtained from a study of T cells after yellow fever vaccination. TCRdb re-called the 5' RACE reads through MiXCR, storing one row per CDR3 protein. The sample records about 170,000 distinct CDR3 sequences, approximately 10% being singletons. Study observations and caveats: The secondary response showed a weaker magnitude and a faster peak, day 5 versus 15. Just a small share of clonotypes turned up in the CD4 compartment as well as the CD8 compartment.

This clonotype was detected only a few times. Its antigen is unknown. This CDR3 contains 16 residues. Germline-derived CDR1 and CDR2 are KGHDR and SFDVKD. The germline V and J ends were trimmed by 4 bases and 0 bases, with 13 bases remaining between them. Sequenced material: CD8+ T cells sorted from PBMCs, taken 15 days after the yellow fever booster vaccination. This TCR came from a man younger than 35 who received the YFV17D yellow fever vaccine. The chain combines TRBV24-1 with TRBJ2-3, with D maybe TRBD1 (5 bases). DNA of the CDR3: TGTGCCACCAGTGACCCGGACAACCCTAGCACAGATACGCAGTATTTT. Translating it yields CATSDPDNPSTDTQYF.